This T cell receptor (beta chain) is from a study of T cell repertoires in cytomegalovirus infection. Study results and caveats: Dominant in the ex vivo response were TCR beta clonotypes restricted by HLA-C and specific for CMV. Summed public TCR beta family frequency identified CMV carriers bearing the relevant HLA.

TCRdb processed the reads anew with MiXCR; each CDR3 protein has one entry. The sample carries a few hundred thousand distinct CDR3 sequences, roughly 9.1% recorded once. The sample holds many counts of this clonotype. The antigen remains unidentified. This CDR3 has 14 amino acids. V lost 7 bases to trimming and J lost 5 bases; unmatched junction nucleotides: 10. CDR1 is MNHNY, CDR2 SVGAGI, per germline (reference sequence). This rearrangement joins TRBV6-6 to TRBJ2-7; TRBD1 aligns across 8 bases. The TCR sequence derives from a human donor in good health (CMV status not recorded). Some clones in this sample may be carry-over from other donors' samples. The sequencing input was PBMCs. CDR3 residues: CASNQPGQENEQYF. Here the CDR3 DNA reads TGTGCCAGCAATCAACCGGGACAGGAGAACGAGCAGTACTTC.